These T cell receptor beta chains were read from a single sample in a study of T cells in Graves' hyperthyroidism and ophthalmopathy. TCRdb reprocessed the multiplex PCR reads via MiXCR and lists one record per CDR3 protein. This sample has some 600,000 distinct CDR3 sequences; 11% to 15% occur once, and the top ten carry roughly 5.5%. The sample taken for sequencing was blood. The receptor source for this set is a woman in her thirties with Graves' hyperthyroidism that later progressed to Graves' ophthalmopathy. CDR3s include the opening cysteine and the closing phenylalanine or tryptophan. The D gene is left open where the match is weak. The size field is filled for only some rows; it gives once, few, many or a size class.

v_call	clone_size	j_call	d_call	cdr3_nt	cdr3_aa
TRBV19	-	TRBJ2-7	TRBD2	TGTGCCAGTAGTATCCAGCGGGAGTCCCACGAGCAGTACTTC	CASSIQRESHEQYF
TRBV2	many	TRBJ2-3	TRBD2	TGTGCCAGCAGATCTCGGACTAGCGGGAGTAAGATAGATACGCAGTATTTT	CASRSRTSGSKIDTQYF
TRBV20-1	many	TRBJ2-5	TRBD2	TGCAGTGCCCCACTCCCTAGCGGGAGGTATAAATTCCAAGAGACCCAGTACTTC	CSAPLPSGRYKFQETQYF
TRBV4-2	-	TRBJ2-1	TRBD1	TGTGCCAGCAGCTCCCCACCGGGACAGGCCTACAATGAGCAGTTCTTC	CASSSPPGQAYNEQFF
TRBV9	few	TRBJ1-5	TRBD1	TGTGCCAGCAGTGGACAGGGACCCAATCAGCCCCAGCATTTT	CASSGQGPNQPQHF
TRBV18	few	TRBJ2-1	-	TGTGCCAGCTCACCACCGGGGGGGGCCGGGTCCTACAATGAGCAGTTCTTC	CASSPPGGAGSYNEQFF
TRBV3-1	-	TRBJ2-1	TRBD2	TGTGCCAGCAGCCTTCGGACCGGGAGGGTCTTC	CASSLRTGRVF
TRBV6-2/TRBV6-3	-	TRBJ2-5	-	TGTGCCAGCAGCCCCCTAGTTGAGCAAGAGACCCAGTACTTC	CASSPLVEQETQYF
TRBV27	many	TRBJ2-7	-	TGTGCCAGCAGTTTAAACGGGGGGCAGGGGGCAAGGGAGCAGTACTTC	CASSLNGGQGAREQYF
TRBV5-6	many	TRBJ2-7	TRBD1	TGTGCCAGCAGCATTACCGGGACAGGGTCCTACGAGCAGTACTTC	CASSITGTGSYEQYF
TRBV11-3	many	TRBJ1-2	-	TGTGCCAGCAGCTTTAATACTTGGGACGGCTACACCTTC	CASSFNTWDGYTF
TRBV6-1	many	TRBJ1-5	-	TGTGCCAGCAGTGAACCGACAAGTAGGCAGCCCCAGCATTTT	CASSEPTSRQPQHF
TRBV5-5	many	TRBJ1-5	-	TGTGCCAGCAGCCCCGACAGGTCCGGTCAGCCCCAGCATTTT	CASSPDRSGQPQHF
TRBV19	-	TRBJ2-1	TRBD1	TGTGCCAGTAGGGGACAGACGAATGAGCAGTTCTTC	CASRGQTNEQFF
TRBV28	many	TRBJ1-1	-	TGTGCCAGCAGTACCTTCGGGCCTTTGAACACTGAAGCTTTCTTT	CASSTFGPLNTEAFF
TRBV12-3/TRBV12-4	many	TRBJ1-3	-	TGTGCCAGCAGTTTTGCTGGAAACACCATATATTTT	CASSFAGNTIYF
TRBV28	few	TRBJ1-5	-	TGTGCCGCGGTTGGGGGGGCGAGGGGGCAGCCCCAGCATTTT	CAAVGGARGQPQHF
TRBV27	many	TRBJ2-2	TRBD2	TGTGCCAGCAGTTTATCCCCGCTAGCGGTTCACACCGGGGAGCTGTTTTTT	CASSLSPLAVHTGELFF
TRBV20-1	many	TRBJ2-7	-	TGCAGTGCTAGCTCTAGTTACGAGCAGTACTTC	CSASSSYEQYF
TRBV2	many	TRBJ2-7	TRBD1	TGTGCCAGATCCCTACCGGGACAGGACTACGAGCAGTACTTC	CARSLPGQDYEQYF
TRBV27	many	TRBJ1-4	TRBD1	TGTGCCAGCAGAGCCGACAGGGGAGGACGTGAAAAACTGTTTTTT	CASRADRGGREKLFF
TRBV9	many	TRBJ1-2	-	TGTGCCAGCAGCCCGACAGACCCCTCGGGCTATGGCTACACCTTC	CASSPTDPSGYGYTF
TRBV12-3/TRBV12-4	many	TRBJ1-2	-	TGTGCCAGCAGCCGAGGGGTTGGCTACACCTTC	CASSRGVGYTF
TRBV20-1	many	TRBJ1-4	-	TGCAGTTCCCCCTCAGGGTCGGATGAAAAACTGTTTTTT	CSSPSGSDEKLFF
TRBV7-3	few	TRBJ1-2	TRBD1	TGTGCCAGCAGCTCGGACAGGGCTTCAGGTGGCTACACCTTC	CASSSDRASGGYTF
TRBV28	many	TRBJ1-1	-	TGTGCCAGCAGTTTAAGGACCTCGGGGAACACTGAAGCTTTCTTT	CASSLRTSGNTEAFF
TRBV19	many	TRBJ1-6	-	TGTGCCAGTAGGCAGGACATCAATTCACCCCTCCACTTT	CASRQDINSPLHF
TRBV24-1	many	TRBJ1-1	-	TGTGCCACCAGTGCTAGCGCAGTCTCTGAAGCTTTCTTT	CATSASAVSEAFF
TRBV4-2	-	TRBJ2-1	-	TGTGCCAGCAGCCAAGAAAGGGTCTATGAGCAGTTCTTC	CASSQERVYEQFF
TRBV7-2	few	TRBJ1-1	-	TGTGCCAGCAGCTTAGCGCCCCGGACTGAAGCTTTCTTT	CASSLAPRTEAFF
TRBV12-3/TRBV12-4	many	TRBJ1-1	-	TGTGCCAGCGGTAAAGTAGTAGCTAACACTGAAGCTTTCTTT	CASGKVVANTEAFF
TRBV5-1	many	TRBJ1-2	TRBD1	TGCGCCAGCAGCTGGCGACAGGGACTGGATGGCTACACCTTC	CASSWRQGLDGYTF
TRBV10-1	few	TRBJ2-4	-	TGCGCCAGGGTCACTGCCGGGGCCAAAAACATTCAGTACTTC	CARVTAGAKNIQYF
TRBV5-5	many	TRBJ1-5	-	TGTGCCAGCAGCTTGGACCTTCCCCAGCCCCAGCATTTT	CASSLDLPQPQHF
TRBV3-1	many	TRBJ2-3	-	TGTGCCAGCAGCCAAGACTGGGCGGATACGCAGTATTTT	CASSQDWADTQYF
TRBV9	-	TRBJ2-1	TRBD2	TGTTCGTCGGCGGGAGTTGCCAATGAGCAGTTCTTC	CSSAGVANEQFF
TRBV24-1	many	TRBJ2-5	-	TGTGCCACCAGTGATTTAGGGTCTCGCGGAGGGGCGGAGACCCAGTACTTC	CATSDLGSRGGAETQYF
TRBV15	-	TRBJ2-7	-	TGTGCCACCAGCAGAGATCTGGTCAGGGGGCTTGGGGCGGGGGTCTACGAGCAGTACTTC	CATSRDLVRGLGAGVYEQYF
TRBV2	many	TRBJ2-6	-	TGTGCCAGCGTACGCTCTGGGGCCAACGTCCTGACTTTC	CASVRSGANVLTF
TRBV12-3/TRBV12-4	many	TRBJ1-2	-	TGTGCCAGCTACCGTAAGGACGGCTATGGCTACACCTTC	CASYRKDGYGYTF